These T cell receptor beta chains were read from a single sample in a study of cytomegalovirus exposure and HLA in healthy donors. TCRdb's table, derived via immunoSEQ multiplex PCR, lists solely in-frame clones and lacks some. The table lists about 210,000 clones. Sequenced input: PBMCs. The receptors were sampled from a woman aged 25-40 years in good health and CMV-seropositive. Each CDR3 is given with its conserved first and last residue. Each record gives: D gene, V gene, J gene, CDR3 protein, CDR3 DNA. D genes are given only for firm matches.

>TRBD1|TRBV9|TRBJ2-6
CASSVALRGTGVSGANVLTF
TGTGCCAGCAGCGTAGCCCTAAGGGGGACAGGGGTATCTGGGGCCAACGTCCTGACTTTC
>TRBD2|TRBV28|TRBJ2-3
CASSLQTSGSDTQYF
TGTGCCAGCAGTCTCCAAACTAGCGGGTCAGATACGCAGTATTTT
>-|TRBV27|TRBJ2-7
CASSASRGGEQYF
TGTGCCAGCAGTGCCTCTAGGGGTGGAGAGCAGTACTTC
>-|TRBV5-4|TRBJ2-1
CASSRQGGDEQFF
TGTGCCAGCAGCCGGCAGGGCGGGGATGAGCAGTTCTTC
>TRBD1|TRBV7-2|TRBJ1-2
CASSGDRNGYTF
TGTGCCAGCAGCGGGGACAGAAATGGCTACACCTTC
>-|TRBV27|TRBJ1-5
CASSPLDSRNQPQHF
TGTGCCAGCAGTCCACTTGACAGCCGTAATCAGCCCCAGCATTTT
>TRBD1|TRBV19|TRBJ2-7
CASTLTGRSYEQYF
TGTGCCAGTACCCTGACAGGGCGCTCCTACGAGCAGTACTTC
>-|TRBV4-2|TRBJ2-7
CASSLQTGLSYEQYF
TGTGCCAGCAGCCTCCAGACAGGCCTCTCCTACGAGCAGTACTTC
>-|TRBV28|TRBJ1-1
CASSLKGTEAFF
TGTGCCAGCAGTTTAAAGGGGACTGAAGCTTTCTTT
>-|TRBV10-3|TRBJ2-7
CAISVDGSSYEQYF
TGTGCCATCAGTGTAGACGGGAGCTCCTACGAGCAGTACTTC
>TRBD1|TRBV7-2|TRBJ1-1
CASSFQGAPLEAFF
TGTGCCAGCAGCTTCCAGGGGGCCCCCTTAGAAGCTTTCTTT
>-|TRBV5-4|TRBJ2-7
CASTSGSSGYEQYF
TGTGCCAGCACCTCGGGATCAAGTGGCTACGAGCAGTACTTC
>TRBD2|TRBV10-3|TRBJ2-1
CAISETASGSYDNEQFF
TGTGCCATCAGTGAGACTGCAAGCGGGAGCTATGACAATGAGCAGTTCTTC
>-|TRBV11-2|TRBJ2-1
CASSLDNYYNEQFF
TGTGCCAGCAGCTTAGATAACTACTACAATGAGCAGTTCTTC
>-|TRBV28|TRBJ2-1
CASSFPGIVQFF
TGTGCCAGCAGTTTCCCCGGGATAGTCCAGTTCTTC
>TRBD2|TRBV10-1|TRBJ2-1
CASSIAGANEQFF
TGCGCCAGCAGTATAGCGGGAGCGAATGAGCAGTTCTTC
>TRBD1|TRBV6-6|TRBJ2-7
CASRSSDRGEDYEQYF
TGTGCCAGCAGATCCTCGGACAGGGGTGAAGACTACGAGCAGTACTTC
>TRBD1|TRBV27|TRBJ2-7
CASSTNPGGYEQYF
TGTGCCAGCAGTACTAATCCAGGGGGCTACGAGCAGTACTTC
>TRBD1|TRBV5-5|TRBJ1-2
CASSWPGTGEGYTF
TGTGCCAGCAGCTGGCCCGGGACAGGTGAGGGCTACACCTTC
>TRBD2|TRBV7-7|TRBJ2-7
CASSATGTSGGVSSYEQYF
TGTGCCAGCAGCGCCACCGGGACTAGCGGGGGCGTAAGCTCCTACGAGCAGTACTTC
>-|TRBV27|TRBJ2-1
CASSSGVYNEQFF
TGTGCCAGCAGTTCGGGTGTTTACAATGAGCAGTTCTTC
>-|TRBV6-1|TRBJ2-3
CASSEKGGGLDTQYF
TGTGCCAGCAGTGAGAAGGGGGGGGGCCTTGATACGCAGTATTTT
>-|TRBV11-2|TRBJ1-3
CASLRAPGVAADSGNTIYF
TGTGCCTCCCTTAGGGCGCCGGGAGTAGCGGCCGACTCTGGAAACACCATATATTTT
>-|TRBV6-1|TRBJ2-3
CASREGQGLDTQYF
TGTGCCAGCAGGGAAGGGCAGGGATTAGATACGCAGTATTTT
>TRBD1|TRBV6-6|TRBJ2-7
CASTGQGDEQYF
TGTGCCAGCACGGGACAGGGGGACGAGCAGTACTTC
>TRBD1|TRBV29-1|TRBJ1-4
CSVVQGGGEKLFF
TGCAGCGTTGTCCAAGGGGGCGGTGAAAAACTGTTTTTT
>-|TRBV12-5|TRBJ2-1
CASGLPYSNEQFF
TGTGCTAGTGGTTTGCCATACAGCAATGAGCAGTTCTTC
>-|TRBV18|TRBJ2-7
CASSPDSYEQYF
TGTGCCAGCTCTCCGGACAGCTACGAGCAGTACTTC
>TRBD2|TRBV2|TRBJ2-1
CASSSRLAGDEQFF
TGTGCCAGCAGCTCCAGACTAGCGGGCGATGAGCAGTTCTTC
>TRBD1|TRBV4-2|TRBJ2-2
CASSQGTGNTGELFF
TGTGCCAGCAGCCAAGGGACAGGGAACACCGGGGAGCTGTTTTTT
>TRBD2|TRBV10-2|TRBJ2-1
CASSERTSGEQFF
TGCGCCAGCAGCGAACGGACTAGCGGAGAGCAGTTCTTC
>TRBD2|TRBV6-1|TRBJ2-7
CASSEGTSGSHEQYF
TGTGCCAGCAGTGAAGGCACTAGCGGGAGCCACGAGCAGTACTTC
>-|TRBV6-1|TRBJ2-2
CASSTYTAPGELFF
TGTGCCAGCAGTACATATACAGCCCCCGGGGAGCTGTTTTTT
>-|TRBV4-1|TRBJ1-5
CASSQTTGVHQPQHF
TGCGCCAGCAGCCAAACTACAGGTGTCCATCAGCCCCAGCATTTT
>-|TRBV4-1|TRBJ2-6
CASSQGGRVSGANVLTF
TGCGCCAGCAGCCAAGGGGGCAGGGTCTCTGGGGCCAACGTCCTGACTTTC
>-|TRBV11-2|TRBJ2-7
CASSSPRNWQGWQYF
TGTGCCAGCAGCTCACCGAGAAATTGGCAGGGCTGGCAGTACTTC
>-|TRBV19|TRBJ2-2
CASSIDGTGELFF
TGTGCCAGTAGTATAGACGGCACCGGGGAGCTGTTTTTT
>TRBD1|TRBV14|TRBJ1-4
CASARTGAGNEKLFF
TGTGCCAGCGCGAGAACAGGGGCGGGTAATGAAAAACTGTTTTTT
>TRBD1|TRBV29-1|TRBJ1-1
CSVGTEMNTEAFF
TGCAGCGTGGGGACAGAGATGAACACTGAAGCTTTCTTT
>TRBD1|TRBV6-1|TRBJ2-7
CASSNGQGFWNEQYF
TGTGCCAGCAGTAACGGACAGGGGTTTTGGAACGAGCAGTACTTC